The clone carrying this TCR beta chain occurred many times. The data were taken from a study of human T cells and chemical hapten exposure. The time point was: pre-sensitization, week 0. Treatment given: therapeutic diphenylcyclopropenone sensitization with weekly scalp DPC. Sequencing started from total RNA isolated from unfractionated whole blood. Germline V gene sequence: CDR1 MNHEY, CDR2 SMNVEV (reference sequence). The CDR3 totals 15 residues. With 3 bases removed from V and 5 bases from J, the gap between germline ends came to 14 bases. From the RACE reads, TCRdb called clonotypes with MiXCR, one entry per CDR3 protein. The repertoire holds about 55,000 distinct CDR3 sequences, with 8.5% to 10% as singletons.

The V gene is TRBV27, the J gene TRBJ1-5; possible D gene TRBD1, 5 bases. The source is a woman in her 30s with alopecia areata. Some clones in this sample may be carry-over from other donors' samples. The sample here was whole blood, taken in connection with sensitization to the hapten diphenylcyclopropenone (DPC). CDR3 nucleotide sequence: TGTGCCAGCAGTTTTGGCCCAATGGGGGATCAGCCCCAGCATTTT. Protein: CASSFGPMGDQPQHF.